The 15 T cell receptor beta chains in this list originate from one sample, sequenced in a study of T cell changes during pregnancy in multiple sclerosis. Sequenced by immunoSEQ multiplex PCR; TCRdb stores in-frame clones only, minus some. The sample contains about 70,000 clones, around nine tenths of which appear only once. This specimen consisted of peripheral blood, obtained in the second trimester of pregnancy. These receptors were collected from a female donor in good health, enrolled as a control in a pregnancy study.

The CDR3 sequence is CASSLIEGGEAFF. In nucleotides, the CDR3 is TGTGCCAGCAGCTTAATCGAAGGGGGTGAAGCTTTCTTT. V is TRBV7-3 and J is TRBJ1-1, with D maybe TRBD1 (6 bases). Trimming cost V 1 base and J 7 bases, with 10 bases left between them. CDR3 length equals 13 residues. Germline V gene lookup returns CDR1 SGHTA and CDR2 FQGTGA.

The chain recombines TRBV9 with TRBJ2-1; 11 positions agree with TRBD2. The CDR3 covers 18 residues. With 1 base clipped from V and 1 base from J, the junction kept 7 bases outside the gene matches. Germline assignment: CDR1 SGDLS and CDR2 YYNGEE. DNA for the CDR3: TGTGCCAGCAGCGTATCTAGCGGGGGGCCTGCTTCCTACAATGAGCAGTTCTTC. Its translation: CASSVSSGGPASYNEQFF.

This chain joins TRBV6-6 and TRBJ1-1; D gene unclear. Germline CDR1 and CDR2: MNHNY and SVGAGI (reference sequence). V was cut by 2 bases and J by 8 bases, with 12 bases left in between. The CDR3 loop spans 13 amino acids. CDR3 DNA: TGTGCCAGCAGTTACACCCCCGGGGTAGAAGCTTTCTTT. Translation gives CASSYTPGVEAFF.

CDR3 in amino acids: CASSTEGLARLAHEQFF. In DNA, the CDR3 is TGTGCCAGCAGCACCGAGGGACTAGCGCGCCTCGCCCATGAGCAGTTCTTC. This sequence joins TRBV7-2 and TRBJ2-1, with 10 bases that match TRBD2. V lost 5 bases, J lost 8 bases, and 15 bases stayed unmatched. The length of the CDR3 is 17 residues. CDR1 SGHTA and CDR2 FQGNSA come from the germline V gene.

This clone was counted a few times. This chain joins TRBV28 and TRBJ1-6; D is undetermined. Germline CDR1 reads MDHEN; CDR2 reads SYDVKM. Trimming stripped 7 bases from V and 6 bases from J, with 13 bases between. The CDR3 totals 14 residues. The CDR3 bases are TGTGCCAGCATCCTAAGCGTACCTAATTCACCCCTCCACTTT. Translated, it gives CASILSVPNSPLHF.

This chain connects TRBV5-6 to TRBJ2-7, with 11 nucleotides matching TRBD1. This CDR3 comprises 16 residues. The ends lost 5 bases at V and 0 bases at J; junction bases unmatched: 7. The germline gives CDR1 SGHDT, CDR2 YYEEEE. Here the CDR3 DNA reads TGTGCCAGCAGATCCGGGACAGGGGGGAGCTCCTACGAGCAGTACTTC. It is translated as CASRSGTGGSSYEQYF.

The rearrangement uses TRBV27 and TRBJ2-4; 12 positions match TRBD2. Germline CDR1 and CDR2: MNHEY and SMNVEV (reference sequence). The CDR3 contains 15 residues. The ends lost 7 bases at V and 3 bases at J; junction bases unmatched: 4. CDR3 nucleotide sequence: TGTGCCAGCACCCCTAGCGGGGGGGGCAAAAACATTCAGTACTTC. It specifies CASTPSGGGKNIQYF.

The rearrangement links TRBV7-9 to TRBJ1-4; no clear D gene. The V end lost 5 bases, the J end lost 0 bases, and 7 bases lay between the germline ends. The V gene's germline CDR1 is SEHNR and CDR2 FQNEAQ (reference sequence). The CDR3 loop spans 14 amino acids. This chain's CDR3 is CASSGRATNEKLFF. As DNA, the CDR3 is TGTGCCAGCAGCGGTCGGGCAACTAATGAAAAACTGTTTTTT.

The CDR3 DNA reads TGTGCCAGCAGCCAAGACAGAAGCTCCTACGAGCAGTACTTC. Translation: CASSQDRSSYEQYF. This rearrangement joins TRBV7-2 to TRBJ2-7, with a weak D call TRBD1 (5 bases). There are 14 residues in the CDR3. Trimming took off 5 bases at V and 0 bases at J, with 11 bases between the two ends. Germline lookup yields CDR1 SGHTA and CDR2 FQGNSA.

The chain employs TRBV4-2 and TRBJ1-4, with TRBD1 matching 8 bases. Germline V CDR1 and CDR2: LGHNA, YNFKEQ. This CDR3 has 14 amino acids. The junction had 1 base not matched to a gene; V was cut back by 4 bases and J by 3 bases. DNA for the CDR3: TGTGCCAGCAGCCCGACAGGGGCTAATGAAAAACTGTTTTTT. It specifies CASSPTGANEKLFF.

V gene TRBV7-2 combines with J gene TRBJ1-1; a possible D gene is TRBD1 (6 bases). CDR1 SGHTA and CDR2 FQGNSA come from the germline V gene. This CDR3 contains 14 residues. Trimming took off 4 bases at V and 6 bases at J, with 15 bases between the two ends. CDR3 sequence (DNA): TGTGCCAGCAGCTACCCCGGGGAGGGGGCTGAAGCTTTCTTT. Translating gives CASSYPGEGAEAFF.

This chain connects TRBV28 to TRBJ1-4; 8 positions agree with TRBD1. CDR1 MDHEN and CDR2 SYDVKM come from the germline V gene. CDR3 length equals 15 residues. The trim removed 6 bases at V and 8 bases at J, leaving 11 bases unmatched. The DNA of the CDR3 is TGTGCCAGCAGGGCAGGGGGCGGAGGAGAAGAAAAACTGTTTTTT. Translation: CASRAGGGGEEKLFF.

The chain employs TRBV7-9 and TRBJ2-7; 8 bases align to TRBD1. This CDR3 region has 13 residues. Germline V gene lookup returns CDR1 SEHNR and CDR2 FQNEAQ (reference sequence). The J segment lost 7 bases and the V segment lost 4 bases, leaving 6 bases of the junction unmatched. The CDR3, as DNA: TGTGCCAGCAGCTCCTCAGGGACAGGTGAGCAGTACTTC. Translated: CASSSSGTGEQYF.

The chain employs TRBV15 and TRBJ2-3; possible D gene TRBD2, 7 bases. Trimming stripped 8 bases from V and 2 bases from J, with 17 bases between. Germline CDR1 is LNHNV and CDR2 is YYDKDF (reference sequence). This CDR3 comprises 15 residues. The CDR3 DNA reads as TGTGCCACCGGGGGGGCGGGGGCTTTCACAGATACGCAGTATTTT. As protein: CATGGAGAFTDTQYF.

The CDR3 is CASSLVAGGNQPQHF. DNA of the CDR3: TGTGCCAGCAGCTTGGTCGCAGGAGGAAATCAGCCCCAGCATTTT. The rearrangement joins TRBV5-6 to TRBJ1-5; no reliable D call. The CDR3 totals 15 residues. Trimming took 0 bases from V and 4 from J, leaving 11 bases between them. Per the germline V gene, CDR1 is SGHDT and CDR2 is YYEEEE.